The clone carrying this TCR beta chain came up a few times. Its antigen is undetermined. The immunoSEQ assay was version 4, run in survey mode. The table came from immunoSEQ multiplex PCR; TCRdb's copy has only in-frame clones and leaves some out. Of over 30,000 clones in the sample, roughly four fifths are singletons; the top ten hold 0.9% to 1%. The entry originates in a study of persistence of HIV-infected CD4 T cells. About the research overall: Isolated cells were CMV- and HIV-1 Gag-responding CD4+ T cells. Multiple blood draws of up to 180 mL, except a couple of donors with single leukapheresis. Whole-study results and caveats: Degenerate expanded CDR3beta sequences were enriched among CMV- and Gag-responding cells.

V trimming: 0 bases; J trimming: 7 bases; junction bases outside the gene matches: 10. CDR3 length: 17 residues. Germline CDR1 and CDR2: MGHRA and YSYEKL. Cells were stimulated with overlapping HIV-1 Gag 15-mer peptides. CD40L-negative CD69-negative CD45RO-high memory CD4+ T cells were sorted as populations depleted of antigen-responding cells. The sample was cultured CD4+ T cells from PBMCs, taken from a patient who received antiretroviral therapy. The sequence came from an adult with HIV. The donor label of this sample is uncertain. The chain carries TRBV4-1 and TRBJ2-1, with 9 nucleotides matching TRBD2. The DNA for the CDR3 is TGCGCCAGCAGCCAAGATTCATCAGCGGGGGGACTGAATGAGCAGTTCTTC. Translated, it gives CASSQDSSAGGLNEQFF.